One and the same sample provided the 8 T cell receptor beta chains below, sequenced in a study of T cell responses to AZD1222 COVID-19 vaccine. TCRdb's copy holds only in-frame clones and misses some; the assay was immunoSEQ multiplex PCR. The sample yields about 78,000 clones, about nine tenths seen once. The sample in question was peripheral blood, obtained 28 days after the second AZD1222 dose. The receptor source for this set is an adult who received the AZD1222 COVID-19 vaccine.

The CDR3 coding sequence is TGTGCTAGTGGTTTAATGGTTAGCGGAGACACTGAAGCTTTCTTT. Encoded protein: CASGLMVSGDTEAFF. V gene TRBV12-5 combines with J gene TRBJ1-1, with D unresolved. Between the trimmed V and J ends, which lost 3 bases and 3 bases, there was a span of 14 bases. This CDR3 contains 15 residues. In germline, CDR1 is LGHNT, CDR2 FRNRAP.

This sequence joins TRBV3-1 (or the pseudogene TRBV3-2) and TRBJ1-4; D gene ambiguous. This CDR3 is 12 amino acids long. V lost 1 base and J lost 5, with 2 bases in between. CDR1 and CDR2 from the germline V gene are LGHDT and YNNKEL (reference sequence). The CDR3 nucleotides are TGTGCCAGCAGCCAAGGGAATGAAAAACTGTTTTTT. Protein product: CASSQGNEKLFF.

The CDR3 sequence is CATSDLHGQQETQYF. CDR3 in DNA: TGTGCCACCAGTGATTTGCATGGACAGCAAGAGACCCAGTACTTC. The chain joins TRBV24-1 to TRBJ2-5; D may be TRBD1 (6 bases). The length of the CDR3 is 15 residues. V dropped 0 bases and J dropped 2 bases, with 9 bases sitting between them. The germline gives CDR1 KGHDR, CDR2 SFDVKD.

This clone is a singleton in its sample. This chain links TRBV5-6 with TRBJ1-3; D call uncertain. The V and J ends lost 4 bases and 5 bases respectively, with 7 bases between them. The CDR3 spans 12 residues. Germline assignment: CDR1 SGHDT and CDR2 YYEEEE. As DNA, the CDR3 is TGTGCCAGCAGCCTGGGCCGAAACACCATATATTTT. Amino acids: CASSLGRNTIYF.

The chain uses TRBV7-3 and TRBJ1-1; TRBD1 might be the D (5 bases). V lost 1 base, J lost 2 bases, and 11 bases lay in between. The V gene's germline CDR1 is SGHTA and CDR2 FQGTGA. The CDR3 is made up of 15 amino acids. CDR3 coding DNA: TGTGCCAGCAGCTTAAGGGGCCCCACCAACACTGAAGCTTTCTTT. As protein: CASSLRGPTNTEAFF. Filled out from reference TRBV7-3 and TRBJ1-1, the complete variable domain reads GAGVSQTPSNKVTEKGKYVELRCDPISGHTALYWYRQSLGQGPEFLIYFQGTGAADDSGLPNDRFFAVRPEGSVSTLKIQRTERGDSAVYLCASSLRGPTNTEAFFGQGTRLTVV.

The rearrangement uses TRBV4-2 and TRBJ2-2; TRBD2 aligns across 11 bases. Trimming at V came to 4 bases and at J to 6 bases, leaving 7 bases not matched to a gene. The germline V gene has CDR1 LGHNA and CDR2 YNFKEQ. This CDR3 has 16 amino acids. DNA of the CDR3: TGTGCCAGCAGCCCCCCCCTAGCGGGGGGCTCCGGGGAGCTGTTTTTT. This encodes CASSPPLAGGSGELFF.

The V and J genes are TRBV30 and TRBJ2-1; D is unresolved. The CDR3 runs 11 residues. Looked up from germline, CDR1 is GTSNPN and CDR2 is SVGIG (reference sequence). V lost 2 bases and J 11 bases, leaving 10 bases between the germline ends. CDR3 sequence reads: CAWSPREQQFF. The CDR3, as DNA: TGTGCCTGGAGTCCCCGAGAGCAGCAGTTCTTC.

The chain has TRBV30 and TRBJ2-7; 9 nucleotides line up with TRBD2. The germline CDR1 and CDR2 sequences are GTSNPN and SVGIG (reference sequence). This CDR3 region has 12 residues. Losses at the gene ends were 7 bases for V and 3 bases for J; bases not matched to a gene: 4. CDR3 coding DNA: TGTGCCTCGGGACTAGCATTCTACGAGCAGTACTTC. The encoded protein is CASGLAFYEQYF.